This T cell receptor beta chain emerged from a study of cytotoxic CD8 clonotypes in ibrutinib-treated CLL (dated by TCRdb to about 2021). Looking at the study overall: The cohort included around 15 treatment-naive and roughly 10 relapsed/refractory patients; about 17 were IGHV unmutated. Of the 90 or so participants in the trial, roughly 26 had longitudinal samples available. An average of roughly 270,000 productive templates and 80,000 to 95,000 productive rearrangements was obtained per sample. Cryopreserved peripheral blood mononuclear cells were obtained prior to treatment, at the time of response, and at either disease progression or sustained remission. The response samples were drawn at a median of roughly twelve months into treatment, with a range of about 6 to 36 months. Responses were partial in around 25 patients and complete in 2; after median around 65 months follow-up, some 15 stayed in remission and some twelve progressed. Every remission and progressive disease sample was obtained while ibrutinib was still being received by the patients.

With respect to this clone: The specificity of this receptor is unknown. Base qualities are not recorded, but no much larger clone differs from it by a single base.

Each clonotype received, on average, about 10x coverage in deep resolution sequencing performed on a MiSeq, where the target depth lay between 1 in 1 million and 1 in 200,000 T cells. The immunoSEQ hsTCRB Kit was used to generate TCR beta libraries. Per the authors' processing: ImmunoSEQ Data Assistant and ImmunoSEQ Analyzer were used for data analysis, and V, D and J genes were assigned according to IMGT definitions. Clonality was computed as one minus normalized Shannon entropy of productive rearrangement frequencies, ranging from 0 to 1. Only overrepresented clonotypes making up at least 0.05% of the repertoire of each patient were included in the public clonotype analysis. Repertoires from approximately 13 age-matched healthy donors in immuneACCESS were used as clonality controls. In its TCRdb copy, this immuneACCESS table keeps in-frame sequences only and misses some clones. Where compared with another copy, unresolved V genes explain less than half of these, and the others have no known cause. V, J and clone size were drawn from that table, and D and trimming were deduced from the DNA. Counted in this sample were approximately 92,000 clones; approximately 77% of them appeared once. The top ten hold just under 25% of the sample.

The study at large found these results: Public clonotypes were rare and either contracted or stayed stable during treatment, and the rise in clonality at ibrutinib response reflected the expansion of private clonotypes. Baseline clonality exceeded that of age-matched healthy donors and correlated strongly with circulating CD8+ T-cell counts. Clonality increased at ibrutinib response, stayed stable in sustained remission, and fell back toward baseline at progression. Sampling times were not matched between patients in sustained remission and patients whose disease was progressing, and lymph node repertoires were not examined.

The sample's time point label, in plain terms: roughly 23 months on ibrutinib. For TCR beta library preparation, around 1.9 micrograms of genomic DNA were extracted from the cryopreserved PBMCs. Longitudinal blood samples from CLL patients on ibrutinib monotherapy were analyzed using high-throughput TCR beta sequencing. The patients took part in an open-label, single-center phase 2 trial of ibrutinib monotherapy. Looking up the germline V gene yields CDR1 SGDLS and CDR2 YYNGEE. Measured from the cysteine to the phenylalanine, the CDR3 is 16 residues long. Just the 48-base CDR3 DNA is kept, in frame starting at base 1. At the junction V is shortened by 3 bases and J by 5 bases; bases outside the gene matches: 7.

The sequence came from a human donor with chronic lymphocytic leukemia. The sample here was PBMCs, taken after 24 months of ibrutinib treatment. This receptor chain uses TRBV9 and TRBJ1-6, with 8 bases in between that match TRBD1. The encoded CDR3 is CASSAPQGADNSPLHF. The DNA is as follows: TGTGCCAGCAGCGCCCCCCAGGGGGCAGATAATTCACCCCTCCACTTT.